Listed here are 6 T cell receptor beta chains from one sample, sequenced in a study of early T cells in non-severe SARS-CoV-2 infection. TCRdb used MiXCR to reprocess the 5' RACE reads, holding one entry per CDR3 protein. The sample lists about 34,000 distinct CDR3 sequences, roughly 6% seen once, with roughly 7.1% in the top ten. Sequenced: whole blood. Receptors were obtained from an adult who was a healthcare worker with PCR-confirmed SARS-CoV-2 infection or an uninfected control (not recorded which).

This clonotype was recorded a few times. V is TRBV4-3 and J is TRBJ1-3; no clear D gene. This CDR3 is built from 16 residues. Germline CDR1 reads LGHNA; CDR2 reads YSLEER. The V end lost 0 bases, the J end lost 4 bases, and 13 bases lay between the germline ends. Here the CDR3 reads CASSQDFAGIGNTIYF. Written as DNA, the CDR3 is TGCGCCAGCAGCCAAGATTTCGCGGGAATAGGAAACACCATATATTTT.

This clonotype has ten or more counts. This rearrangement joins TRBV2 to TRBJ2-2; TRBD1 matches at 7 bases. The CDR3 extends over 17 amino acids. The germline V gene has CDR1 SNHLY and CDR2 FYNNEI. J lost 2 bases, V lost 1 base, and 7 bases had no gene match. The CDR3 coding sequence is TGTGCCAGCAGTGAAGTCCCGGGACAGCTAAACACCGGGGAGCTGTTTTTT. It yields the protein CASSEVPGQLNTGELFF.

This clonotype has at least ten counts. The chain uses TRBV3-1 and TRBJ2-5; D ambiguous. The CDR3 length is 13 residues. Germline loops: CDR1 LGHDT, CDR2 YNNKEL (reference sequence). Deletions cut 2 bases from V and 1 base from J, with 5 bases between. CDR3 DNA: TGTGCCAGCAGCCAATTTCCCCAAGAGACCCAGTACTTC. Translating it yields CASSQFPQETQYF.

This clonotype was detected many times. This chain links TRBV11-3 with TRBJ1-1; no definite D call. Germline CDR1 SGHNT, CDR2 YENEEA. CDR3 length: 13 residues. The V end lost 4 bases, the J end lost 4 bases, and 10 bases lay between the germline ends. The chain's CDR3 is CASSSRLSTEAFF. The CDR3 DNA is TGTGCCAGCAGCTCCCGTCTAAGCACTGAAGCTTTCTTT.

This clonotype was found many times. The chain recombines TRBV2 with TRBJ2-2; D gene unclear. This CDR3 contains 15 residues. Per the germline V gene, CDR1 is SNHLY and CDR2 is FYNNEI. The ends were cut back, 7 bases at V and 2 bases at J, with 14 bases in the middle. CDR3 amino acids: CASKITVRNTGELFF. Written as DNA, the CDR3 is TGTGCCAGCAAAATAACAGTCAGAAACACCGGGGAGCTGTTTTTT. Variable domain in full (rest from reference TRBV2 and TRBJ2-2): EPEVTQTPSHQVTQMGQEVILRCVPISNHLYFYWYRQILGQKVEFLVSFYNNEISEKSEIFDDQFSVERPDGSNFTLKIRSTKLEDSAMYFCASKITVRNTGELFFGEGSRLTVL.

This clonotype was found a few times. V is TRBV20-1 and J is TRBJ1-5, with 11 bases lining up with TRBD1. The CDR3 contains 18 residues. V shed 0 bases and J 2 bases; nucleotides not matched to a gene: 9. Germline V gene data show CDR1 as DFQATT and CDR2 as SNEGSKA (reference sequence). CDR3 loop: CSARDWGQGEIGNQPQHF. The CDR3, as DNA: TGCAGTGCTAGAGATTGGGGACAGGGGGAAATCGGCAATCAGCCCCAGCATTTT.